Each of the 28 T cell receptor beta chains below was sequenced from the same sample in a study of metastatic and nonmetastatic thyroid tumors. All patients reached thyroid surgery having received no treatment beforehand. Using MiXCR, TCRdb re-called clones from the PCR reads. The sample shows tens of thousands of clones, roughly a quarter of them seen only once. Sequencing was performed on blood. These receptors were collected from a female donor with papillary thyroid cancer or a benign thyroid nodule (not recorded which). Some clones in this sample may be carry-over from other donors' samples.

The chain employs TRBV2 and TRBJ2-7, with D tentatively TRBD1 (6 bases). CDR1 is SNHLY and CDR2 is FYNNEI in the germline V gene. The CDR3 contains 15 residues. The V gene lost 2 bases and the J gene lost 0 bases, with 11 bases spanning the gap. The CDR3 protein is CASSEWGQGSYEQYF. The CDR3 bases are TGTGCCAGCAGTGAATGGGGGCAGGGCTCCTACGAGCAGTACTTC.

The chain couples TRBV20-1 to TRBJ2-3; 9 bases are shared with TRBD1. V shed 1 base, J shed 2 bases, and the junction held 16 bases outside the gene matches. The CDR3 has 19 residues. Germline CDR1 DFQATT, CDR2 SNEGSKA (reference sequence). The chain's CDR3 is CSARVGTGTMIPVTDTQYF. In DNA, the CDR3 is TGCAGTGCTAGAGTGGGGACAGGGACGATGATACCGGTCACAGATACGCAGTATTTT.

At least ten counts were recorded for this clone. This sequence joins TRBV18 and TRBJ1-5; D is possibly TRBD1 (5 bases). V lost 2 bases and J 4 bases, leaving 18 bases between the germline ends. Germline CDR1 and CDR2: KGHSH and LQKENI. The CDR3 contains 17 residues. CDR3 region: CASSPGQSSGRNQPQHF. CDR3 bases: TGTGCCAGCTCACCAGGCCAGTCCTCGGGGCGGAATCAGCCCCAGCATTTT.

This clone was counted ten times or more. The V and J genes are TRBV6-1 and TRBJ2-2; tentatively, D is TRBD1 (9 bases). The CDR3 covers 15 residues. The germline V gene has CDR1 MNHNS and CDR2 SASEGT. Trimming cost V 6 bases and J 5 bases, with 16 bases left between them. As DNA, the CDR3 is TGTGCCAGCAGAAGTAGCGGGACAGGGACCGGGGAGCTGTTTTTT. It encodes CASRSSGTGTGELFF.

This clone has a count of ten or more. The chain uses TRBV29-1 and TRBJ2-3, with D possibly matching TRBD1 (6 bases). CDR1 and CDR2 (germline): SQVTM, ANQGSEA. Trimming removed 6 bases from V and 2 bases from J, with 12 bases in between. The CDR3 is 13 amino acids. The CDR3: CSVLGQYTDTQYF. CDR3 coding DNA: TGCAGCGTGTTAGGACAGTACACAGATACGCAGTATTTT.

This clone was seen only a few times. Compared with germline, one end of the junction differs, possibly owing to a read error. This chain uses TRBV28 with TRBJ1-3, with 7 positions matching TRBD1. The CDR3 has 14 amino acids. Germline V gene sequence: CDR1 MDHEN, CDR2 SYDVKM. The CDR3 bases are TGTGACAGCAGGCCAACAGGGGCCGGAAACACCATATATTTT. Translating it yields CDSRPTGAGNTIYF.

On this clone itself: Without the conserved terminal phenylalanine or tryptophan, this CDR3 likely stems from a read error. CDR3 in DNA: TGCGCCAGCGTGGATAGGAGAATTAACTATGGCTACACCTCC. It is translated as CASVDRRINYGYTS. This chain connects TRBV4-1 to TRBJ1-2; D gene ambiguous. Trimming cost V 8 bases and J 1 base, with 14 bases left between them. This CDR3 comprises 14 residues. In germline, CDR1 is MGHRA, CDR2 YSYEKL.

This clone was found many times. The chain employs TRBV4-2 and TRBJ2-3; 11 nucleotides align to TRBD2. This CDR3 is 17 amino acids long. The V gene's germline CDR1 is LGHNA and CDR2 YNFKEQ. V was clipped by 1 base and J by 6 bases; unmatched bases: 9. The CDR3, as DNA: TGTGCCAGCAGCCAAGGACCCACTAGCGGGGGATATGATACGCAGTATTTT. It specifies CASSQGPTSGGYDTQYF.

This chain's CDR3 is CASSHDRGDTGELFF. CDR3 in DNA: TGTGCCAGCAGCCACGACAGGGGGGACACCGGGGAGCTGTTTTTT. The rearrangement uses TRBV11-3 and TRBJ2-2, with TRBD1 matching 9 bases. The CDR3 spans 15 residues. Germline CDR1 is SGHNT and CDR2 is YENEEA. The V segment lost 5 bases and the J segment 3 bases; nucleotides outside the gene matches: 4.

This clone was seen many times. V is TRBV6-1 and J is TRBJ2-3, with TRBD2 identical over 11 bases. CDR1 is MNHNS and CDR2 is SASEGT in the germline V gene. V lost 6 bases, J lost 5 bases, and 7 bases stayed unmatched. The CDR3 extends over 15 amino acids. The CDR3 nucleotides read TGTGCCAGCAGAGTAGCGGGAGGGCCGGAAGATACGCAGTATTTT. Protein: CASRVAGGPEDTQYF.

The table lists this clone with a few counts. The CDR3 DNA follows: TGTGCCAGCCGGGGGTACGGGGTTGGAAAAGATACGCAGTATTTT. Translation gives CASRGYGVGKDTQYF. The chain uses TRBV28 and TRBJ2-3; a possible D gene is TRBD2 (6 bases). The V and J ends lost 8 bases and 5 bases respectively, with 20 bases between them. This CDR3 has 15 amino acids. The germline V gene encodes CDR1 MDHEN and CDR2 SYDVKM.

This clone has a handful of counts. J is TRBJ2-1 and V is TRBV28, with 8 positions matching TRBD1. Germline assignment: CDR1 MDHEN and CDR2 SYDVKM. V shed 7 bases, J shed 12 bases, and the junction held 8 bases outside the gene matches. The CDR3 consists of 12 residues. As DNA, the CDR3 is TGTGCCAGCATCCCTGACAGGGGAGGGCAGTTCTTC. Its protein is CASIPDRGGQFF. The full variable domain, rest sourced from reference TRBV28 and TRBJ2-1, is DVKVTQSSRYLVKRTGEKVFLECVQDMDHENMFWYRQDPGLGLRLIYFSYDVKMKEKGDIPEGYSVSREKKERFSLILESASTNQTSMYLCASIPDRGGQFFGPGTRLTVL.

Many counts were recorded for this clone. The rearrangement uses TRBV9 and TRBJ2-1, with 7 positions matching TRBD2. The CDR3 runs 17 residues. Germline V gives CDR1 SGDLS, CDR2 YYNGEE. V was clipped by 0 bases and J by 4 bases; unmatched bases: 10. The CDR3 region has the DNA TGTGCCAGCAGCGTAGGCGGAGGGAGGGCAAGATACAATGAGCAGTTCTTC. It yields the protein CASSVGGGRARYNEQFF. The full variable domain, rest sourced from reference TRBV9 and TRBJ2-1, is DSGVTQTPKHLITATGQRVTLRCSPRSGDLSVYWYQQSLDQGLQFLIQYYNGEERAKGNILERFSAQQFPDLHSELNLSSLELGDSALYFCASSVGGGRARYNEQFFGPGTRLTVL.

The V and J genes are TRBV11-3 and TRBJ1-1; 8 nucleotides line up with TRBD1. Unmatched junction bases numbered 17, after V lost 4 bases and J lost 1 base. Germline V gene lookup returns CDR1 SGHNT and CDR2 YENEEA. The CDR3 is 19 residues long. This chain's CDR3 is CASSSPNWMGDRPNTEAFF. For the CDR3, the DNA is TGTGCCAGCAGCTCACCTAATTGGATGGGGGACAGGCCGAACACTGAAGCTTTCTTT.

The chain carries TRBV12-3 or TRBV12-4 and TRBJ2-1; TRBD2 aligns across 12 bases. This CDR3 is built from 17 residues. The ends lost 1 base at V and 6 bases at J; junction bases unmatched: 7. CDR3 protein: CASSLGASGRAGNEQFF. The CDR3 region has the DNA TGTGCCAGCAGTTTAGGTGCTAGCGGGAGGGCCGGCAATGAGCAGTTCTTC.

This clone has only a few counts. This clone may be a read error of a much larger clone one base away. This chain joins TRBV29-1 and TRBJ2-1; 9 nucleotides match TRBD2. The CDR3 is 15 amino acids. Trimming removed 6 bases from V and 5 bases from J; junction bases left unmatched: 11. Germline V gene lookup returns CDR1 SQVTM and CDR2 ANQGSEA. The CDR3 loop is CSVPWRGGEHNEQFF. CDR3 DNA sequence: TGCAGCGTCCCCTGGCGGGGGGGCGAGCACAATGAGCAGTTCTTC.

In its sample, this clone was seen many times. The rearrangement uses TRBV27 and TRBJ1-1; D unclear. The CDR3 has 16 amino acids. V was cut by 0 bases and J by 0 bases, with 11 bases left in between. The germline gives CDR1 MNHEY, CDR2 SMNVEV (reference sequence). CDR3 sequence (DNA): TGTGCCAGCAGTTTATCATGGCAGAACATGAACACTGAAGCTTTCTTT. Encoded protein: CASSLSWQNMNTEAFF.

This clone is medium-sized (0.01 to 0.1%). This chain links TRBV28 with TRBJ1-6; D call uncertain. The CDR3 consists of 17 residues. Per the germline V gene, CDR1 is MDHEN and CDR2 is SYDVKM. V shed 3 bases and J shed 0 bases, with 12 bases lying between them. Here the CDR3 DNA reads TGTGCCAGCAGTTTGGCTCGTTGGGGCTCCTATAATTCACCCCTCCACTTT. It encodes CASSLARWGSYNSPLHF.

This clone showed up just a few times. Since a much larger clone is just one base distant, this may be a read error. The CDR3 reads CASSLDNEKLFF. For the CDR3, the DNA is TGCGCCAGCAGCTTAGATAATGAAAAACTGTTTTTT. This chain connects TRBV5-1 to TRBJ1-4; D ambiguous. The V end lost 2 bases, the J end lost 4 bases, and 3 bases lay between the germline ends. The CDR3 spans 12 residues. Germline assignment: CDR1 SGHRS and CDR2 YFSETQ.

This clone has at least ten counts. The chain joins TRBV5-1 to TRBJ1-5; tentatively, D is TRBD1 (6 bases). V lost 5 bases and J 0 bases, leaving 12 bases between the germline ends. The length of the CDR3 is 15 residues. Per germline, CDR1 SGHRS and CDR2 YFSETQ. The chain's CDR3 is CASSFGTNSNQPQHF. Written as DNA, the CDR3 is TGCGCCAGCAGTTTTGGGACAAATAGCAATCAGCCCCAGCATTTT.

This clone occurred a few times. This rearrangement joins TRBV10-3 to TRBJ1-4; D is possibly TRBD1 (5 bases). V was cut by 7 bases and J by 11 bases, with 17 bases left in between. Germline values: CDR1 ENHRY, CDR2 SYGVKD. The CDR3 is 13 amino acids. CDR3 DNA sequence: TGTGCCATCAAGCAGGACGGGGGAGGGAAACTGTTTTTT. The encoded protein is CAIKQDGGGKLFF.

About this clone itself: A read error may explain this, as a much larger clone is one base away. The V call is TRBV20-1, the J call TRBJ2-3, with D perhaps matching TRBD1 (6 bases). The CDR3 covers 15 residues. Germline loops: CDR1 DFQATT, CDR2 SNEGSKA (reference sequence). The CDR3 reads CSAGGRTEYTYTQYF. The CDR3 DNA is TGCAGTGCTGGAGGAAGGACAGAGTACACATATACGCAGTATTTT.

This clone was observed a handful of times. V gene TRBV6-2 or TRBV6-3 combines with J gene TRBJ1-6; D might be TRBD1 (6 bases). The V end lost 7 bases, the J end lost 5 bases, and 18 bases lay between the germline ends. CDR1 and CDR2 (germline): MNHEY, SVGEGT. This CDR3 has 16 residues. The DNA for the CDR3 is TGTGCCAGCAACGCCCTGGAAGGGGGAAATAATTCACCCCTCCACTTT. Protein product: CASNALEGGNNSPLHF.

The rearrangement joins TRBV30 to TRBJ1-1, with no clear D. Germline V lookup: CDR1 GTSNPN, CDR2 SVGIG (reference sequence). Trimming pared 4 bases from V and 0 bases from J, leaving 9 bases between. This CDR3 comprises 13 residues. Here the CDR3 reads CAWKRSMNTEAFF. CDR3 in DNA: TGTGCCTGGAAACGGTCGATGAACACTGAAGCTTTCTTT.

The chain carries TRBV4-1 and TRBJ1-3; 8 bases match TRBD1. The CDR3 is made up of 15 amino acids. V lost 3 bases and J lost 4; bases outside the gene matches: 5. From germline, CDR1 is MGHRA and CDR2 YSYEKL. The CDR3 DNA follows: TGCGCCAGCAGCCACCCGGGACAGGAAGGAAACACCATATATTTT. Its translation: CASSHPGQEGNTIYF.

The genes are TRBV20-1 and TRBJ1-2; D possibly corresponds to TRBD1 (5 bases). CDR1 is DFQATT, CDR2 SNEGSKA, per germline (reference sequence). The length of the CDR3 is 12 residues. Trimming removed 4 bases at V and 7 bases at J, with 13 bases between. CDR3 coding DNA: TGCAGTGCTAACGTCAGGGAAACTGGCTACACCTTC. The encoded protein is CSANVRETGYTF.

There are a few counts of this clone. The chain uses TRBV28 and TRBJ1-2, with a weak D call TRBD1 (6 bases). This CDR3 has 15 residues. Germline lookup yields CDR1 MDHEN and CDR2 SYDVKM. With 6 bases removed from V and 10 bases from J, the gap between germline ends came to 24 bases. The CDR3 coding sequence is TGTGCCAGCAGCTCTACAACAGGGTTTTTGGATGTCTACACCTTC. Amino acids: CASSSTTGFLDVYTF.

This clone was detected ten times or more. V gene TRBV19 combines with J gene TRBJ2-2; 10 nucleotides align to TRBD1. The trim removed 11 bases at V and 3 bases at J, leaving 12 bases unmatched. The CDR3 totals 16 residues. The germline V gene has CDR1 LNHDA and CDR2 SQIVND (reference sequence). The CDR3 reads CASKPGGTGDTGELFF. CDR3 bases: TGTGCCTCCAAACCTGGCGGGACAGGGGACACCGGGGAGCTGTTTTTT.